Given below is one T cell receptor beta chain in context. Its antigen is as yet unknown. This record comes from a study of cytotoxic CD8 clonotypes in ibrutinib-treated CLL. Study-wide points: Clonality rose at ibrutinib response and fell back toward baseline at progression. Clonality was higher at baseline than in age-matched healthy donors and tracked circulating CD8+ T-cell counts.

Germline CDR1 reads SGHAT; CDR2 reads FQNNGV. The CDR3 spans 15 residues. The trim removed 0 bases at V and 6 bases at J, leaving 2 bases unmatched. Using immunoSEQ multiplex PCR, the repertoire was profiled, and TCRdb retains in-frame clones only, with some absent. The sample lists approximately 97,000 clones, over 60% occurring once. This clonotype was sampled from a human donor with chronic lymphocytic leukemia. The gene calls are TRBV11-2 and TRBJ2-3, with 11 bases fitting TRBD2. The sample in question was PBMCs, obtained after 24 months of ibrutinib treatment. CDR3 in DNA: TGTGCCAGCAGCTTAGAGGGACTAGCGGCGGATACGCAGTATTTT. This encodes CASSLEGLAADTQYF.